The clone carrying this T cell receptor beta chain was detected only a few times. Its antigen is undetermined. This record comes from a study of beta chain features in type 1 diabetes. The CDR3 is made up of 14 amino acids. V lost 5 bases and J 1 base, leaving 11 bases between the germline ends. Germline loops: CDR1 MNHEY, CDR2 SMNVEV (reference sequence). Reverse transcribing all isolated RNA meant expressed TCRB transcripts were sequenced. The table came from immunoSEQ multiplex PCR; TCRdb's copy has only in-frame clones and leaves some out. The table shows hundreds of thousands of clones, with 15% occurring only once. Via CD45RO/CCR7/CD25/CD127/CD95/CD27, cells of the CD4+ naive, central memory, regulatory and stem cell-like memory subsets were sorted. Overall study findings and caveats: Researchers reported that naive, central memory and Treg TCRB repertoires appeared more similar in patients than in healthy donors. In all four CD4+ subsets, TCRB CDR3 length was significantly, moderately reduced in type 1 diabetes. VDJ junctions from type 1 diabetes patients carried fewer insertions and larger deletions.

Material: naive CD4+ T cells from blood. This sequence joins TRBV27 and TRBJ1-2; D is unclear. This receptor was identified in a man aged 18 to 29 in good health. CDR3 in DNA: TGTGCCAGCAGTCCTGGACGGCTTAACTATGGCTACACCTTC. Translation: CASSPGRLNYGYTF.